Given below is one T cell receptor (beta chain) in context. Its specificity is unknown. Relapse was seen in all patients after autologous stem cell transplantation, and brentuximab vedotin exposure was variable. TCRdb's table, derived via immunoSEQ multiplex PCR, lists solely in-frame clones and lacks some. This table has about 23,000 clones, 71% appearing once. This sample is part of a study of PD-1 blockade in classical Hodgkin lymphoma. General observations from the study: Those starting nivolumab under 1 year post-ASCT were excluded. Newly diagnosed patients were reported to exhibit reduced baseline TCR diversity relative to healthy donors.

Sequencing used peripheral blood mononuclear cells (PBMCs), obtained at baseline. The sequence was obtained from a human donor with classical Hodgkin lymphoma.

CDR3 protein: CASSTLGQGSLHF. In DNA, the CDR3 is TGTGCCAGTAGTACCCTGGGACAGGGGTCCCTCCACTTT. This chain connects TRBV19 to TRBJ1-6; 10 nucleotides agree with TRBD1. V lost 4 bases to trimming and J lost 14 bases; unmatched junction nucleotides: 5. This CDR3 region has 13 residues. In germline, CDR1 is LNHDA, CDR2 SQIVND (reference sequence).